Listed below are T cell receptor beta chains from one sample, sequenced in a study of OX40 agonist ivuxolimab in advanced cancers. Assay: immunoSEQ multiplex PCR; the TCRdb copy retains only in-frame clones and omits some. Among 40,000 to 60,000 clones, roughly 85% were seen once, and the ten largest hold around 3.4%. Source: CD4+ or CD8+ T cells sorted from blood, taken in a trial of the OX40 agonist ivuxolimab. These receptors came from an adult with an advanced solid tumor such as melanoma, head and neck, liver or kidney cancer. Both conserved end residues are part of each CDR3. D genes are given only for firm matches. Not all rows give a size; the values are once, few, many and, for expanded clones, a class.

v_gene: TRBV5-1; len: 14; j_gene: TRBJ1-6; abundance: NA; d_gene: TRBD1; CDR3nt: TGCGCCAGCAGCGGAGGGACAGCTAATTCACCCCTCCACTTT; CDR3aa: CASSGGTANSPLHF
v_gene: TRBV2; len: 14; j_gene: TRBJ2-7; abundance: NA; d_gene: NA; CDR3nt: TGTGCCAGCGGGGGTCAAGCCGACTCCTACGAGCAGTACTTC; CDR3aa: CASGGQADSYEQYF
v_gene: TRBV28; len: 16; j_gene: TRBJ2-7; abundance: once; d_gene: TRBD1; CDR3nt: TGTGCCAGCAGCTCCCCAGGGGGGACAGGGGGGCACGAGCAGTACTTC; CDR3aa: CASSSPGGTGGHEQYF
v_gene: TRBV7-5; len: 14; j_gene: TRBJ2-7; abundance: NA; d_gene: NA; CDR3nt: TGTGCCAGAAGCTTATGGCAGGGGACCTACGAGCAGTACTTC; CDR3aa: CARSLWQGTYEQYF
v_gene: TRBV6-1; len: 12; j_gene: TRBJ2-5; abundance: NA; d_gene: NA; CDR3nt: TGTGCCAGCAGTGAGGACCAAGAGACCCAGTACTTC; CDR3aa: CASSEDQETQYF
v_gene: TRBV2; len: 11; j_gene: TRBJ2-7; abundance: NA; d_gene: NA; CDR3nt: TGTGCCAGCAGAGAGGCCTACGAGCAGTACTTC; CDR3aa: CASREAYEQYF
v_gene: TRBV6-5; len: 14; j_gene: TRBJ2-3; abundance: NA; d_gene: NA; CDR3nt: TGTGCCAGCAGTTACTCGATCGGCTCAGATACGCAGTATTTT; CDR3aa: CASSYSIGSDTQYF
v_gene: TRBV9; len: 15; j_gene: TRBJ2-1; abundance: NA; d_gene: NA; CDR3nt: TGTGCCAGCAGCGTAGAACAGGTAGAGTTTGATGAGCAGTTCTTC; CDR3aa: CASSVEQVEFDEQFF
v_gene: TRBV30; len: 14; j_gene: TRBJ2-7; abundance: once; d_gene: NA; CDR3nt: TGTGCCTGGAGTGTTTCCGGGGGCTCCTACGAGCAGTACTTC; CDR3aa: CAWSVSGGSYEQYF
v_gene: TRBV29-1; len: 14; j_gene: TRBJ2-1; abundance: NA; d_gene: NA; CDR3nt: TGCAGCGTTGAGAGACAGACAGGAGTTGATGAGCAGTTCTTC; CDR3aa: CSVERQTGVDEQFF
v_gene: TRBV2; len: 16; j_gene: TRBJ2-5; abundance: NA; d_gene: NA; CDR3nt: TGTGCCAGCAGAAAAGAGCCTAGCGAGTTGTATGGGACCCAGTACTTC; CDR3aa: CASRKEPSELYGTQYF
v_gene: TRBV2; len: 12; j_gene: TRBJ2-7; abundance: NA; d_gene: NA; CDR3nt: TGTGCCAGCAGAAAGGAATACTACGAGCAGTACTTC; CDR3aa: CASRKEYYEQYF
v_gene: TRBV6-1; len: 15; j_gene: TRBJ2-1; abundance: NA; d_gene: NA; CDR3nt: TGTGCCACTTACTGGACCAGCGGGCGTCGCAATGAGCAGTTCTTC; CDR3aa: CATYWTSGRRNEQFF
v_gene: TRBV6-5; len: 14; j_gene: TRBJ1-5; abundance: few; d_gene: NA; CDR3nt: TGTGCCAGCAGTGCGACAGATAGCAATCAGCCCCAGCATTTT; CDR3aa: CASSATDSNQPQHF